One sample yielded the 31 T cell receptor beta chains listed below, sequenced in a study of early T cells in non-severe SARS-CoV-2 infection (dated by TCRdb to the early 2020s). Library prep was done by 5' RACE. The instrument given in TCRdb is NextSeq 500. The public reads were quality trimmed at Q25 with fastp and then assembled into clones with MiXCR by TCRdb, keeping productive beta chains. Rows are unified per CDR3 protein, each entry keeping the most common DNA and genes. For this sample the table gives 35,000 to 50,000 distinct CDR3 sequences, of which 5.5% were detected only once. 4% to 4.5% of the sample is held by the ten biggest clonotypes. The material sequenced was whole blood, taken at baseline. The source is an adult who was a healthcare worker with PCR-confirmed SARS-CoV-2 infection or an uninfected control (not recorded which).

At least ten counts were recorded for this clonotype. The chain carries TRBV2 and TRBJ2-5; 8 bases map to TRBD2. V was clipped by 8 bases and J by 5 bases; unmatched bases: 16. Germline V gene data show CDR1 as SNHLY and CDR2 as FYNNEI. The CDR3 totals 16 residues. The CDR3 DNA reads TGTGCCAGCGGGGGAATTAGCGGGAAGGTAAAGGAGACCCAGTACTTC. This encodes CASGGISGKVKETQYF.

This clonotype appeared many times. V usage is TRBV7-2 and J usage is TRBJ1-5, with 11 positions matching TRBD1. Germline CDR1 reads SGHTA; CDR2 reads FQGNSA. This CDR3 contains 16 residues. Trimming removed 6 bases from V and 5 bases from J; junction bases left unmatched: 9. This chain's CDR3 is CASSLSGTGGYQPQHF. CDR3 DNA: TGTGCCAGCAGTTTGTCCGGGACAGGGGGTTATCAGCCCCAGCATTTT.

This clonotype was seen at least ten times. This chain joins TRBV11-2 and TRBJ2-1; no clear D gene. The germline CDR1 and CDR2 sequences are SGHAT and FQNNGV. The CDR3 length is 14 residues. The V end was cut by 0 bases, the J end by 5 bases, with 8 bases between. For the CDR3, the DNA is TGTGCCAGCAGCTTAGATTGGGCAAACAATGAGCAGTTCTTC. This encodes CASSLDWANNEQFF.

This clonotype was counted only a few times. V gene TRBV5-1 combines with J gene TRBJ1-6; D is ambiguous. Germline V gene lookup returns CDR1 SGHRS and CDR2 YFSETQ. The V and J ends lost 1 base and 8 bases respectively, with 4 bases between them. This CDR3 region has 12 residues. CDR3 DNA sequence: TGCGCCAGCAGCTTGAATGATTCACCCCTCCACTTT. Its protein product is CASSLNDSPLHF.

This clonotype was detected a few times. The chain uses TRBV7-9 and TRBJ2-7; D ambiguous. The length of the CDR3 is 12 residues. Germline loops: CDR1 SEHNR, CDR2 FQNEAQ (reference sequence). Trimming left V 4 bases short and J 2 bases short, with 6 bases between. CDR3: CASSSAAYEQYF. CDR3 bases: TGTGCCAGCAGCTCCGCCGCCTACGAGCAGTACTTC. The full variable domain, rest sourced from reference TRBV7-9 and TRBJ2-7, is DTGVSQNPRHKITKRGQNVTFRCDPISEHNRLYWYRQTLGQGPEFLTYFQNEAQLEKSRLLSDRFSAERPKGSFSTLEIQRTEQGDSAMYLCASSSAAYEQYFGPGTRLTVT.

CDR3 coding DNA: TGTGCCATCAGCTTTGACAGCTATGGCTACACCTTC. As protein: CAISFDSYGYTF. This sequence joins TRBV10-3 and TRBJ1-2; possibly TRBD1 for D (5 bases). The CDR3 covers 12 residues. Trimming stripped 6 bases from V and 4 bases from J, with 9 bases between. The V gene's germline CDR1 is ENHRY and CDR2 SYGVKD.

This clonotype has ten or more counts. This chain connects TRBV7-9 to TRBJ1-1; D might be TRBD1 (6 bases). The CDR3 extends over 15 amino acids. Germline loops: CDR1 SEHNR, CDR2 FQNEAQ (reference sequence). V lost 2 bases, J lost 3 bases, and 13 bases lay in between. CDR3 loop: CASSLSGGRDTEAFF. The CDR3 DNA sequence: TGTGCCAGCAGCTTATCCGGGGGGCGAGACACTGAAGCTTTCTTT.

This clonotype has a count of ten or more. V and J are TRBV11-3 and TRBJ2-5; D not resolved. CDR1 and CDR2 (germline): SGHNT, YENEEA. With 5 bases removed from V and 5 bases from J, the gap between germline ends came to 12 bases. The CDR3 is 13 amino acids. In nucleotides, the CDR3 is TGTGCCAGCAGCCCGACCCAGTCGGAGACCCAGTACTTC. Amino acid sequence: CASSPTQSETQYF.

This clonotype was counted at least ten times. The chain recombines TRBV12-3 or TRBV12-4 with TRBJ2-7, with D tentatively TRBD2 (6 bases). The V gene lost 1 base and the J gene lost 3 bases, with 16 bases spanning the gap. This CDR3 contains 16 residues. CDR3 sequence reads: CASSLVRRGELYEQYF. The CDR3 DNA reads as TGTGCCAGCAGTTTAGTCAGGAGGGGCGAACTCTACGAGCAGTACTTC.

This clonotype appeared many times. V usage is TRBV7-2 and J usage is TRBJ2-6; D not certain. The CDR3 runs to 15 residues. The V end was cut by 5 bases, the J end by 4 bases, with 12 bases between. Germline loops: CDR1 SGHTA, CDR2 FQGNSA. CDR3 region: CASSPIPGGANVLTF. CDR3 bases: TGTGCCAGCAGCCCTATCCCCGGCGGGGCCAACGTCCTGACTTTC. The variable domain in full, completed from reference TRBV7-2 and TRBJ2-6, reads GAGVSQSPSNKVTEKGKDVELRCDPISGHTALYWYRQSLGQGLEFLIYFQGNSAPDKSGLPSDRFSAERTGGSVSTLTIQRTQQEDSAVYLCASSPIPGGANVLTFGAGSRLTVL.

The sample holds many counts of this clonotype. The chain recombines TRBV20-1 with TRBJ1-1, with 9 bases fitting TRBD1. The CDR3 spans 14 residues. CDR1 and CDR2 (germline): DFQATT, SNEGSKA (reference sequence). The V gene end was trimmed by 0 bases and the J gene end by 10 bases; junction bases not matched to a gene: 9. CDR3 sequence reads: CSARENRGLIGAFF. The CDR3 nucleotides read TGCAGTGCTAGAGAAAACAGGGGGCTGATTGGAGCTTTCTTT.

V is TRBV19 and J is TRBJ2-5; 10 bases align to TRBD2. This CDR3 is 17 amino acids long. The germline V gene has CDR1 LNHDA and CDR2 SQIVND (reference sequence). Unmatched junction bases numbered 16, after V lost 6 bases and J lost 6 bases. The CDR3 DNA reads TGTGCCAGTAGCCCCCGCCGGCAGCGGGAGGGCGCGCAGACCCAGTACTTC. Protein sequence: CASSPRRQREGAQTQYF. The full variable domain, rest sourced from reference TRBV19 and TRBJ2-5, is DGGITQSPKYLFRKEGQNVTLSCEQNLNHDAMYWYRQDPGQGLRLIYYSQIVNDFQKGDIAEGYSVSREKKESFPLTVTSAQKNPTAFYLCASSPRRQREGAQTQYFGPGTRLLVL.

Many counts were recorded for this clonotype. This chain links TRBV27 with TRBJ1-5; D remains ambiguous. The V end was cut by 4 bases, the J end by 1 base, with 14 bases between. Germline CDR1 and CDR2: MNHEY and SMNVEV (reference sequence). This CDR3 spans 16 amino acids. The CDR3 coding sequence is TGTGCCAGCAGTTGGCTTCCGCTAGGGAGCAATCAGCCCCAGCATTTT. Translation: CASSWLPLGSNQPQHF.

This clonotype has a count of ten or more. V usage is TRBV10-3 and J usage is TRBJ2-7; maybe TRBD1 (6 bases). The CDR3 has 14 amino acids. From germline, CDR1 is ENHRY and CDR2 SYGVKD. V lost 11 bases to trimming and J lost 5 bases, with 22 bases between them. The CDR3 nucleotides are TGTGCCGCCCTGAGTCGGGACAACCCGAACGAGCAGTACTTC. Amino acid sequence: CAALSRDNPNEQYF.

This clonotype was seen repeatedly, ten times or more. The chain is built from TRBV11-1 and TRBJ1-6; D gene ambiguous. The CDR3 has 14 residues. V lost 5 bases and J lost 9, with 14 bases in between. Germline V CDR1 and CDR2: SGHAT, FQDESV (reference sequence). The CDR3 protein is CASSLSIGSSPLHF. In nucleotides, the CDR3 is TGTGCCAGCAGCCTATCGATAGGGTCTTCACCCCTCCACTTT. Filled out from reference TRBV11-1 and TRBJ1-6, the complete variable domain reads EAEVAQSPRYKITEKSQAVAFWCDPISGHATLYWYRQILGQGPELLVQFQDESVVDDSQLPKDRFSAERLKGVDSTLKIQPAELGDSAMYLCASSLSIGSSPLHFGNGTRLTVT.

This clonotype was seen ten or more times. The chain recombines TRBV5-1 with TRBJ1-1; D remains ambiguous. The CDR3 sequence is 15 residues long. V lost 2 bases, J lost 1 base, and 12 bases lay in between. Germline CDR1 SGHRS, CDR2 YFSETQ. CDR3 sequence reads: CASSFGQAPNTEAFF. The DNA of the CDR3 is TGCGCCAGCAGCTTCGGCCAGGCCCCGAACACTGAAGCTTTCTTT.

The chain employs TRBV7-2 and TRBJ2-3; TRBD2 matches at 12 bases. Per germline, CDR1 SGHTA and CDR2 FQGNSA. J gave up 5 bases and V 2 bases, and 17 bases lay outside the gene matches. The CDR3 is 20 amino acids. Here the CDR3 DNA reads TGTGCCAGCAGCTTATTCCCCCCTACTACTAGCGGGGGGCCGATAGATACGCAGTATTTT. Protein: CASSLFPPTTSGGPIDTQYF.

This clonotype has at least ten counts. This chain links TRBV29-1 with TRBJ1-2; a possible D gene is TRBD1 (5 bases). Germline CDR1 and CDR2: SQVTM and ANQGSEA. Trimming left V 3 bases short and J 1 base short, with 15 bases between. The CDR3 is 15 residues long. DNA of the CDR3: TGCAGCGTTGACCGGTCAGGGAGTCGTAACTATGGCTACACCTTC. Translation gives CSVDRSGSRNYGYTF.

This chain uses TRBV11-3 with TRBJ2-7; 7 bases line up with TRBD1. Trimming at V came to 1 base and at J to 4 bases, leaving 4 bases not matched to a gene. The CDR3 length is 14 residues. Germline CDR1 SGHNT, CDR2 YENEEA. CDR3 residues: CASSLGGTAYEQYF. The CDR3 nucleotides are TGTGCCAGCAGCTTAGGGGGGACAGCTTACGAGCAGTACTTC.

This clonotype was detected ten times or more. The rearrangement uses TRBV28 and TRBJ1-4; weak D call: TRBD1 (6 bases). Germline CDR1 reads MDHEN; CDR2 reads SYDVKM. The V end lost 3 bases, the J end lost 0 bases, and 23 bases lay between the germline ends. This CDR3 contains 20 residues. CDR3 DNA sequence: TGTGCCAGCAGTTTCCCTGCCCGGGGGCTAGAGGTAGCAACTAATGAAAAACTGTTTTTT. It codes for CASSFPARGLEVATNEKLFF.

Ten or more counts support this clonotype. The V and J genes are TRBV6-5 and TRBJ1-4; D might be TRBD1 (5 bases). The CDR3 sequence is 15 residues long. The germline V and J ends were trimmed by 6 bases and 0 bases, with 11 bases remaining between them. CDR1 is MNHEY and CDR2 is SVGAGI in the germline V gene. Written as DNA, the CDR3 is TGTGCCAGCAGCGGACAATTTGCAACTAATGAAAAACTGTTTTTT. Translated: CASSGQFATNEKLFF.

This clonotype was seen many times. The chain couples TRBV5-1 to TRBJ1-2; unclear D gene. The ends were cut back, 5 bases at V and 8 bases at J, with 16 bases in the middle. The CDR3 is 13 amino acids. The germline gives CDR1 SGHRS, CDR2 YFSETQ. This chain's CDR3 is CASRSDIYVGYTF. In DNA, the CDR3 is TGCGCCAGCAGGTCCGACATATACGTCGGCTACACCTTC.

The table lists this clonotype with many counts. The chain uses TRBV5-6 and TRBJ2-7; 9 bases match TRBD1. J was trimmed by 3 bases and V by 3 bases; bases with no gene match: 4. This CDR3 contains 14 residues. Germline CDR1 SGHDT, CDR2 YYEEEE. The CDR3 DNA follows: TGTGCCAGCAGCTGGAAGGGACAGGGCTACGAGCAGTACTTC. This gives the protein CASSWKGQGYEQYF.

The table lists this clonotype with many counts. The V call is TRBV10-3, the J call TRBJ2-7; D uncertain. Between the trimmed V and J ends, which lost 4 bases and 0 bases, there was a span of 7 bases. Per the germline V gene, CDR1 is ENHRY and CDR2 is SYGVKD. This CDR3 is built from 13 residues. CDR3 loop: CAISGLSSYEQYF. DNA for the CDR3: TGTGCCATCAGTGGGCTGAGCTCCTACGAGCAGTACTTC.

This clonotype showed up many times. The V and J genes are TRBV12-3 or TRBV12-4 and TRBJ1-2; D is uncertain. Trimming removed 5 bases from V and 8 bases from J, with 15 bases in between. The CDR3 length is 13 residues. CDR3 sequence reads: CASSPPAGSGYTF. For the CDR3, the DNA is TGTGCCAGCAGTCCCCCCGCCGGGTCCGGCTACACCTTC.

Many counts were recorded for this clonotype. The chain links TRBV30 to TRBJ2-3; D is unresolved. Germline V gives CDR1 GTSNPN, CDR2 SVGIG (reference sequence). The CDR3 covers 12 residues. With 3 bases removed from V and 7 bases from J, the gap between germline ends came to 11 bases. CDR3 bases: TGTGCCTGGAGGGCAGTCACGTATACGCAGTATTTT. Residues: CAWRAVTYTQYF.

This clonotype was counted ten times or more. The rearrangement joins TRBV5-1 to TRBJ1-2, with no clear D. The CDR3 has 13 residues. The germline V gene encodes CDR1 SGHRS and CDR2 YFSETQ. Trimming cost V 5 bases and J 8 bases, with 16 bases left between them. This CDR3 reads CASRSDYPMGYTF. The CDR3 nucleotides read TGCGCCAGCAGGTCCGACTATCCGATGGGCTACACCTTC. The full variable domain, its missing parts supplied by reference TRBV5-1 and TRBJ1-2, is KAGVTQTPRYLIKTRGQQVTLSCSPISGHRSVSWYQQTPGQGLQFLFEYFSETQRNKGNFPGRFSGRQFSNSRSEMNVSTLELGDSALYLCASRSDYPMGYTFGSGTRLTVV.

The sample holds many counts of this clonotype. The chain has TRBV7-2 and TRBJ2-5, with TRBD1 matching over 8 bases. J gave up 7 bases and V 4 bases, and 8 bases lay outside the gene matches. CDR3 length equals 14 residues. The germline gives CDR1 SGHTA, CDR2 FQGNSA. DNA of the CDR3: TGTGCCAGCAGCTATGGGACAGGCTTGGGGACCCAGTACTTC. It yields the protein CASSYGTGLGTQYF. Full variable domain (remainder filled in from reference TRBV7-2 and TRBJ2-5): GAGVSQSPSNKVTEKGKDVELRCDPISGHTALYWYRQSLGQGLEFLIYFQGNSAPDKSGLPSDRFSAERTGGSVSTLTIQRTQQEDSAVYLCASSYGTGLGTQYFGPGTRLLVL.

This clonotype has at least ten counts. The gene calls are TRBV2 and TRBJ2-7; D might be TRBD1 or TRBD2, each matching 5 bases. Germline V CDR1 and CDR2: SNHLY, FYNNEI. The V end lost 8 bases, the J end lost 0 bases, and 14 bases lay between the germline ends. The CDR3 spans 14 residues. The CDR3 here is CASGTEKLSYEQYF. In nucleotides, the CDR3 is TGTGCCAGCGGGACGGAAAAGCTCTCCTACGAGCAGTACTTC.

This clonotype was counted ten times or more. The chain is built from TRBV28 and TRBJ1-2; TRBD1 matches 8 bases. This CDR3 region has 16 residues. Losses at the gene ends were 2 bases for V and 8 bases for J; bases not matched to a gene: 13. Germline V gene lookup returns CDR1 MDHEN and CDR2 SYDVKM. DNA for the CDR3: TGTGCCAGCAGTTTAATCCCCACCTGGACAGGGAGGGGCTACACCTTC. Translation gives CASSLIPTWTGRGYTF.

The table lists this clonotype with many counts. V usage is TRBV12-3 or TRBV12-4 and J usage is TRBJ2-1; D remains ambiguous. The V end lost 10 bases, the J end lost 9 bases, and 13 bases lay between the germline ends. The CDR3 is 11 residues long. CDR3 nucleotide sequence: TGTGCCACGGGCGAAAGGACTGAGCAGTTCTTC. This sequence encodes CATGERTEQFF.